This is a list of T cell receptor beta chains from one sample in a study of shared clonotypes between healthy human individuals. Sequenced by immunoSEQ multiplex PCR; TCRdb stores in-frame clones only, minus some. Of nearly 1,000,000 clones detected, approximately 80% appear once; the ten largest clones hold approximately 1.5%. The sequenced sample consisted of memory CD4+ T cells sorted from blood. The receptors stem from a man between 18 and 35 years old in good health. CDR3s include the opening cysteine and the closing phenylalanine or tryptophan. A D gene is named only where the DNA matches it firmly. A clone size is listed for some rows: how often the clone was seen (once, few, many), or a class if it is expanded.

v_gene,len,abundance,d_gene,j_gene,CDR3nt,CDR3aa
TRBV2,13,NA,NA,TRBJ1-1,TGTGCCACCCTGGGGAGGCAGGGCACTGAAGCTTTCTTT,CATLGRQGTEAFF
TRBV7-2,16,NA,NA,TRBJ2-1,TGTGCCAGCAACCGAAAATCGGGGACACCCCAGAATGAGCAGTTCTTC,CASNRKSGTPQNEQFF
TRBV28,13,once,NA,TRBJ2-3,TGTGCCAGCAGCTCCGGCAGTACAGATACGCAGTATTTT,CASSSGSTDTQYF
TRBV6-1,15,NA,NA,TRBJ1-6,TGTGCCAGCAGTGAAGCAAGCCTATATAATTCACCCCTCCACTTT,CASSEASLYNSPLHF
TRBV30,13,NA,NA,TRBJ2-2,TGTGCCTGGAGTACTACAAGCACCGGGGAGCTGTTTTTT,CAWSTTSTGELFF
TRBV7-3,14,NA,NA,TRBJ2-2,TGTGCCAGCACCCCCGGTCCGAACACCGGGGAGCTGTTTTTT,CASTPGPNTGELFF
TRBV7-2,13,NA,NA,TRBJ2-7,TGTGCCAGCAGCCTAAACCGACTCTCCGAGCAGTACTTC,CASSLNRLSEQYF
TRBV7-2,14,NA,TRBD1,TRBJ1-2,TGTGCCAGCAGCTTAGGGGACAGGGGAGGAGGCTACACCTTC,CASSLGDRGGGYTF
TRBV19,13,NA,NA,TRBJ1-6,TGTGCCAGCCGGGACCAGATTAATTCACCCCTCCACTTT,CASRDQINSPLHF
TRBV2,14,NA,NA,TRBJ2-2,TGTGCCAGCAGTACGGACAGACACACCGGGGAGCTGTTTTTT,CASSTDRHTGELFF
TRBV5-8,16,NA,NA,TRBJ2-2,TGTGCCAGCAGCTTCAGGGGAATCTCGAACACCGGGGAGCTGTTTTTT,CASSFRGISNTGELFF
TRBV30,14,once,NA,TRBJ2-7,TGTGCCTGGAGTGTGTCCAGCCTAGTCGGCGAGCAGTACTTC,CAWSVSSLVGEQYF
TRBV5-4,15,few,TRBD1,TRBJ1-4,TGTGCCAGCAGCAGAAGACAGGGGGCGGAAGAAAAACTGTTTTTT,CASSRRQGAEEKLFF
TRBV2,15,many,NA,TRBJ1-1,TGTGCCAGCAACTCAGCGGCAGGGCTGAACACTGAAGCTTTCTTT,CASNSAAGLNTEAFF
TRBV10-3,16,NA,NA,TRBJ2-1,TGTGCCATCAGTGAGTCTGGGGGAGGAACCTACAATGAGCAGTTCTTC,CAISESGGGTYNEQFF
TRBV29-1,12,NA,NA,TRBJ1-2,TGCAGCGCTGAAAGACAGGACTATGGCTACACCTTC,CSAERQDYGYTF
TRBV10-3,17,NA,TRBD2,TRBJ2-3,TGTGCCATCAGTGAGTCGACTAGCGGGAGTGGCACAGATACGCAGTATTTT,CAISESTSGSGTDTQYF
TRBV21-1,15,few,NA,TRBJ2-2,TGTGCCAGCAGCAAAGGAACAGGGGCACGCGGGGAGCTGTTTTTT,CASSKGTGARGELFF
TRBV5-8,16,few,NA,TRBJ1-5,TGTGCCAGCAGCCCGTGGACAATAGAGGGGAATCAGCCCCAGCATTTT,CASSPWTIEGNQPQHF
TRBV7-9,13,NA,NA,TRBJ2-7,TGTGCCAGCAGCTTAGCCGGGAGACACGAGCAGTACTTC,CASSLAGRHEQYF
TRBV28,13,NA,NA,TRBJ1-2,TGTGCCAGCAGTTTGCCCCGTGGCTATGGCTACACCTTC,CASSLPRGYGYTF
TRBV7-9,14,many,TRBD1,TRBJ1-1,TGTGCCAGCAGCGCCGACAGGGTAAACACTGAAGCTTTCTTT,CASSADRVNTEAFF
TRBV6-6,16,NA,NA,TRBJ1-5,TGTGCCAGCAGTCCGGGGTCGGGTTCCAGCAATCAGCCCCAGCATTTT,CASSPGSGSSNQPQHF
TRBV7-9,14,NA,TRBD1,TRBJ1-2,TGTGCCAGCAGCTCACAGGGGAATAACTATGGCTACACCTTC,CASSSQGNNYGYTF
TRBV4-1,18,few,TRBD1,TRBJ1-2,TGCGCCAGCAGCCAAGCCATCGGACAGGGGGCGAGTGTCCATGGCTACACCTTC,CASSQAIGQGASVHGYTF
TRBV19,15,NA,TRBD1,TRBJ1-1,TGTGCCAGTAGTTCTGAGGACAGGGGGTTTACTGAAGCTTTCTTT,CASSSEDRGFTEAFF
TRBV27,13,once,NA,TRBJ1-4,TGTGCCAGCAGTTTAGGGGCTAATGAAAAACTGTTTTTT,CASSLGANEKLFF
TRBV4-1,14,NA,NA,TRBJ2-2,TGCGCCAGCAGCCGACCTGGATTGCGGTTGGGGCTGTTTTTT,CASSRPGLRLGLFF